This paragraph covers one T cell receptor beta chain sequence. Its antigen is currently unknown. The data originate from a study of T cell repertoires in cytomegalovirus infection. Study-level results: Summed frequency of public TCR beta families distinguished CMV carriers with the relevant HLA. There were HLA-C-restricted CMV-specific TCR beta clonotypes dominating the ex vivo response.

Trimming cost V 7 bases and J 8 bases, with 21 bases left between them. This CDR3 spans 15 amino acids. Germline CDR1 reads MNHNS; CDR2 reads SASEGT. TCRdb passed the reads through MiXCR, listing each CDR3 protein once. The sample has approximately 1,000,000 distinct CDR3 sequences; roughly 31% are singletons. The genes are TRBV6-1 and TRBJ2-1; a possible D gene is TRBD1 (5 bases). The receptor was derived from a human donor in good health (CMV status not recorded). Some clones in this sample may be carry-over from other donors' samples. This material consisted of cultured CD8+ T cells from PBMCs, taken from culture after CMV antigen stimulation. DNA for the CDR3: TGTGCCAGCACTAGAGGACACTCTCCGACGGATGAGCAGTTCTTC. As protein: CASTRGHSPTDEQFF.